Listed here are 25 T cell receptor beta chains from one sample, sequenced in a study of cytomegalovirus exposure and HLA in healthy donors. Only in-frame clones appear in the TCRdb table, and some are missing; sequencing was by immunoSEQ multiplex PCR. The repertoire holds around 260,000 clones, about 90% seen once, with approximately 3% in the top ten. The source material was PBMCs. These receptor sequences come from a woman under 40 in good health and CMV-seronegative.

In nucleotides, the CDR3 is TGTGCCAGCAGCTTAGTGGGGTCGGGAACGACTGGGCAGTACTTC. Its translation is CASSLVGSGTTGQYF. The chain is built from TRBV7-8 and TRBJ2-7; D is perhaps TRBD2 (5 bases). This CDR3 spans 15 amino acids. With 1 base removed from V and 9 bases from J, the gap between germline ends came to 19 bases. CDR1 is SGHVS, CDR2 FQNEAQ, per germline.

The chain joins TRBV28 to TRBJ2-7; D ambiguous. Trimming stripped 3 bases from V and 0 bases from J, with 18 bases between. CDR3 length equals 17 residues. The germline gives CDR1 MDHEN, CDR2 SYDVKM. This CDR3 is CASSFPLTLNPSYEQYF. The CDR3 DNA reads TGTGCCAGCAGTTTTCCCCTAACCCTGAACCCCTCCTACGAGCAGTACTTC.

This clone was counted between two and nine times. The chain couples TRBV6-5 to TRBJ2-7, with D tentatively TRBD2 (7 bases). Germline V gene data show CDR1 as MNHEY and CDR2 as SVGAGI. This CDR3 region has 15 residues. Trimming shortened V by 2 bases and J by 0 bases, and 11 bases separated the two germline ends. The CDR3 sequence is CASSYMGGASYEQYF. The CDR3 DNA reads as TGTGCCAGCAGTTACATGGGGGGGGCCTCCTACGAGCAGTACTTC.

The chain employs TRBV6-6 and TRBJ2-7; 8 bases agree with TRBD2. The length of the CDR3 is 15 residues. V shed 6 bases and J 5 bases; nucleotides not matched to a gene: 12. Germline loops: CDR1 MNHNY, CDR2 SVGAGI (reference sequence). CDR3 coding DNA: TGTGCCAGCAGGGGACTCGGGACTAGTCTCGACGAGCAGTACTTC. Translation: CASRGLGTSLDEQYF.

The chain is built from TRBV7-3 and TRBJ2-3; D might be TRBD2 (5 bases). This CDR3 spans 15 amino acids. Per the germline V gene, CDR1 is SGHTA and CDR2 is FQGTGA. V lost 3 bases and J 5 bases, leaving 15 bases between the germline ends. The CDR3 here is CASSLGGPMGDTQYF. Here the CDR3 DNA reads TGTGCCAGCAGCTTGGGCGGGCCGATGGGAGATACGCAGTATTTT.

This clone was seen a single time. The chain carries TRBV28 and TRBJ2-6; no definite D call. The CDR3 contains 15 residues. Trimming cost V 3 bases and J 0 bases, with 6 bases left between them. CDR1 and CDR2 (germline): MDHEN, SYDVKM. CDR3 sequence (DNA): TGTGCCAGCAGTTTCTTAAGCTCTGGGGCCAACGTCCTGACTTTC. As protein: CASSFLSSGANVLTF.

V and J are TRBV9 and TRBJ2-1, with a possible D match to TRBD1 (5 bases). V was trimmed by 3 bases and J by 3 bases, leaving 19 bases between them. This CDR3 contains 17 residues. From germline, CDR1 is SGDLS and CDR2 YYNGEE. This CDR3 reads CASSAPVAGLGYNEQFF. The CDR3 DNA reads as TGTGCCAGCAGCGCACCAGTTGCAGGGTTGGGCTACAATGAGCAGTTCTTC.

The chain employs TRBV29-1 and TRBJ2-3; TRBD1 aligns across 7 bases. Trimming took 3 bases from V and 6 from J; bases not matched to a gene: 15. The CDR3 runs to 16 residues. The V gene's germline CDR1 is SQVTM and CDR2 ANQGSEA. In DNA form, the CDR3 reads TGCAGCGTTGAGGGTCGGGCAGGGGGAAACGTGGATACGCAGTATTTT. It yields the protein CSVEGRAGGNVDTQYF.

The chain joins TRBV7-8 to TRBJ1-2; TRBD1 is a possible D gene (6 bases). The V gene's germline CDR1 is SGHVS and CDR2 FQNEAQ. This CDR3 has 15 residues. Trimming took 1 base from V and 4 from J, leaving 13 bases between them. The CDR3 here is CASSLGGRGAYGYTF. Written as DNA, the CDR3 is TGTGCCAGCAGCTTAGGGGGCCGGGGGGCCTATGGCTACACCTTC.

DNA for the CDR3: TGTGCCAGGGTGAGAGGGGGCGAGCAGTACTTC. Its translation: CARVRGGEQYF. The chain combines TRBV21-1 with TRBJ2-7; the table names TRBD1, a call not compared with the DNA. TRBV21-1 is an annotated pseudogene. The CDR3 has 11 residues.

In its sample, this clone was seen once. The V and J genes are TRBV9 and TRBJ2-2; D unresolved. Between the trimmed V and J ends, which lost 0 bases and 3 bases, there was a span of 6 bases. The CDR3 extends over 14 amino acids. Germline CDR1 SGDLS, CDR2 YYNGEE. CDR3 residues: CASSVVFDTGELFF. The CDR3 DNA reads as TGTGCCAGCAGCGTAGTCTTCGACACCGGGGAGCTGTTTTTT.

The CDR3 loop is CASSPMEGEAFF. In nucleotides, the CDR3 is TGTGCCAGCAGCCCGATGGAGGGTGAAGCTTTCTTT. The genes are TRBV7-6 and TRBJ1-1; D gene uncertain. Trimming cost V 5 bases and J 7 bases, with 11 bases left between them. The CDR3 length is 12 residues. CDR1 and CDR2 from the germline V gene are SGHVS and FNYEAQ.

The chain combines TRBV9 with TRBJ1-1; TRBD1 matches 7 bases. The V and J ends lost 4 bases and 2 bases, in that order; junction bases with no gene match: 8. Germline-derived CDR1 and CDR2 are SGDLS and YYNGEE. The CDR3 extends over 15 amino acids. CDR3 sequence (DNA): TGTGCCAGCAGCTCAGGGGGACAGTTCAACACTGAAGCTTTCTTT. Protein: CASSSGGQFNTEAFF.

V usage is TRBV4-1 and J usage is TRBJ2-2; 7 nucleotides match TRBD2. V gave up 1 base and J gave up 5 bases; unmatched junction bases: 7. The CDR3 length is 16 residues. Germline assignment: CDR1 MGHRA and CDR2 YSYEKL. The CDR3 loop is CASSQAGLAETGELFF. The CDR3 coding sequence is TGCGCCAGCAGCCAAGCAGGTCTAGCGGAAACCGGGGAGCTGTTTTTT.

J is TRBJ1-3 and V is TRBV11-3, with D possibly matching TRBD1 (6 bases). The CDR3 is made up of 17 amino acids. The germline V gene encodes CDR1 SGHNT and CDR2 YENEEA. V shed 0 bases and J shed 0 bases, with 12 bases lying between them. CDR3 nucleotide sequence: TGTGCCAGCAGCTTAGAGGACAGCAAGAGCTCTGGAAACACCATATATTTT. Translated, it gives CASSLEDSKSSGNTIYF. Combining the CDR3 with reference TRBV11-3 and TRBJ1-3 gives the whole variable domain EAGVVQSPRYKIIEKKQPVAFWCNPISGHNTLYWYLQNLGQGPELLIRYENEEAVDDSQLPKDRFSAERLKGVDSTLKIQPAELGDSAVYLCASSLEDSKSSGNTIYFGEGSWLTVV.

V and J are TRBV7-3 and TRBJ2-7, with TRBD1 as a possible D gene (5 bases). V lost 3 bases and J 3 bases, leaving 15 bases between the germline ends. The CDR3 runs to 15 residues. Germline lookup yields CDR1 SGHTA and CDR2 FQGTGA. This CDR3 is CASSLGPTPYYEQYF. In DNA form, the CDR3 reads TGTGCCAGCAGCTTGGGGCCGACCCCCTACTACGAGCAGTACTTC.

This rearrangement joins TRBV29-1 to TRBJ1-1; 7 bases map to TRBD1. Trimming cost V 6 bases and J 1 base; bases outside gene matches: 5. The CDR3 length is 13 residues. Germline CDR1 reads SQVTM; CDR2 reads ANQGSEA. The chain's CDR3 is CSVVTGSNTEAFF. The CDR3 DNA is TGCAGCGTCGTGACAGGGTCGAACACTGAAGCTTTCTTT.

The chain combines TRBV28 with TRBJ1-2; no clear D gene. The V and J ends lost 5 bases and 4 bases respectively, with 17 bases between them. Looked up from germline, CDR1 is MDHEN and CDR2 is SYDVKM. This CDR3 has 15 amino acids. The CDR3 reads CASSHEIRGVYGYTF. For the CDR3, the DNA is TGTGCCAGCAGTCACGAAATACGGGGAGTCTATGGCTACACCTTC.

This chain connects TRBV29-1 to TRBJ2-7; D gene ambiguous. Trimming stripped 1 base from V and 1 base from J, with 8 bases between. The CDR3 contains 13 residues. Looked up from germline, CDR1 is SQVTM and CDR2 is ANQGSEA. CDR3 loop: CSVEVMGSYEQYF. The CDR3 DNA follows: TGCAGCGTTGAAGTCATGGGTTCCTACGAGCAGTACTTC.

V gene TRBV5-1 combines with J gene TRBJ2-3; perhaps TRBD2 as D (6 bases). The CDR3 has 17 amino acids. Germline V CDR1 and CDR2: SGHRS, YFSETQ. The germline V and J ends were trimmed by 4 bases and 0 bases, with 18 bases remaining between them. This chain's CDR3 is CASSPPWEAGSTDTQYF. The CDR3 coding sequence is TGCGCCAGCAGCCCTCCCTGGGAAGCGGGTAGCACAGATACGCAGTATTTT.

This clone was picked up many times. J is TRBJ2-7 and V is TRBV27, with 10 bases that match TRBD2. V was clipped by 4 bases and J by 2 bases; unmatched bases: 11. From germline, CDR1 is MNHEY and CDR2 SMNVEV (reference sequence). The CDR3 consists of 17 residues. The CDR3 DNA reads TGTGCCAGCAGTTGGGGACTAGCGCGGGGGCCAACCTACGAGCAGTACTTC. Encoded protein: CASSWGLARGPTYEQYF.

In this sample, this clone turned up once. The chain links TRBV4-3 to TRBJ2-5; D perhaps matches TRBD1 (6 bases). This CDR3 has 15 amino acids. The germline V and J ends were trimmed by 0 bases and 5 bases, with 13 bases remaining between them. CDR1 is LGHNA, CDR2 YSLEER, per germline. The CDR3 loop is CASSQDLAGDETQYF. The CDR3 coding sequence is TGCGCCAGCAGCCAAGATTTGGCAGGGGACGAGACCCAGTACTTC.

This rearrangement joins TRBV28 to TRBJ1-2; D gene ambiguous. The CDR3 is made up of 16 amino acids. With 2 bases removed from V and 1 base from J, the gap between germline ends came to 14 bases. The germline CDR1 and CDR2 sequences are MDHEN and SYDVKM. As DNA, the CDR3 is TGTGCCAGCAGTTTACGGCCCGGGGAACTTAACTATGGCTACACCTTC. Translation: CASSLRPGELNYGYTF.

This clone showed up just once. The chain has TRBV11-3 and TRBJ2-3; TRBD2 aligns across 8 bases. Per the germline V gene, CDR1 is SGHNT and CDR2 is YENEEA. This CDR3 is built from 16 residues. With V trimmed by 0 bases and J by 6 bases, 8 bases remained unmatched. The CDR3 DNA reads TGTGCCAGCAGCTTAGATCAGGTAGCGGGATCTGATACGCAGTATTTT. This translates into CASSLDQVAGSDTQYF. Full variable domain (rest looked up from reference TRBV11-3 and TRBJ2-3): EAGVVQSPRYKIIEKKQPVAFWCNPISGHNTLYWYLQNLGQGPELLIRYENEEAVDDSQLPKDRFSAERLKGVDSTLKIQPAELGDSAVYLCASSLDQVAGSDTQYFGPGTRLTVL.

The chain joins TRBV28 to TRBJ2-7; 9 bases match TRBD1. The length of the CDR3 is 14 residues. CDR1 is MDHEN and CDR2 is SYDVKM in the germline V gene. V was clipped by 6 bases and J by 3 bases; unmatched bases: 6. As DNA, the CDR3 is TGTGCCAGCAGACCCCGGGGACAGGGCTACGAGCAGTACTTC. It specifies CASRPRGQGYEQYF.